This T cell receptor (beta chain) derives from a study of blood T cells in healthy people across ages. General observations from the study: Among T cells, TCR beta diversity per million cells dropped roughly linearly as age rose.

As for this clonotype: Its antigen is undetermined.

CDR1 and CDR2 from the germline V gene are MNHEY and SVGEGT. The CDR3 sequence is 17 residues long. V lost 4 bases, J lost 1 base, and 17 bases lay in between. Then a second PCR, running about 6 to 11 cycles, was carried out with a sample-barcoded 5' primer and a J-beta primer mix. TCRdb used MiXCR to reprocess the 5' RACE reads, holding one entry per CDR3 protein. The sample has over 1.5 million distinct CDR3 sequences; less than 50% are singletons. Sequences were obtained from blood. The receptor's source is a woman aged 40 to 50 in good health. This chain links TRBV6-2 or TRBV6-3 with TRBJ1-5; D unresolved. DNA for the CDR3: TGTGCCAGCAGTTTTTCCGGGCTGGGGTTAAGCAATCAGCCCCAGCATTTT. It encodes CASSFSGLGLSNQPQHF.